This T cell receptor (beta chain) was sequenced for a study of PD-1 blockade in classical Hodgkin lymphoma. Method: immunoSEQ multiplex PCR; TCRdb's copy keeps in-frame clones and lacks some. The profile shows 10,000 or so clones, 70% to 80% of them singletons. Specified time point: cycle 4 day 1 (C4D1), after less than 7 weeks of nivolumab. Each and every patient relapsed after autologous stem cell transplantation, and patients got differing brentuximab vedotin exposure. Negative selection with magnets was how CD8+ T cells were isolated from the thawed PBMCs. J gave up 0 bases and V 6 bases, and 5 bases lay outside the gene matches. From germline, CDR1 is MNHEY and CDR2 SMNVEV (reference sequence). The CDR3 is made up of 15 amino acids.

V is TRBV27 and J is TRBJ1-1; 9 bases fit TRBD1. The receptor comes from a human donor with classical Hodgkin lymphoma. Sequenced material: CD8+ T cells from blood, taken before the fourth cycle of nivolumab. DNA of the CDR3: TGTGCCAGCAGCATAACAGGGGGCCTGAACACTGAAGCTTTCTTT. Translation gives CASSITGGLNTEAFF.